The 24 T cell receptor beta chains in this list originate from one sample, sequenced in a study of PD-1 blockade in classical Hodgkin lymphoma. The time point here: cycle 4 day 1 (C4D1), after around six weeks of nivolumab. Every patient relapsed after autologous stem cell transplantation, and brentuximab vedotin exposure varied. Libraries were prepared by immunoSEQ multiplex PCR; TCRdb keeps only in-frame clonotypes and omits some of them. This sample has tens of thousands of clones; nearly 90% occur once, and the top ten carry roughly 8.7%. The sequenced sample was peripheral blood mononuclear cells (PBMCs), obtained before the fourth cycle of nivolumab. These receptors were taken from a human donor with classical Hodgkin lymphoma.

The CDR3 loop is CASSRSGGETQYF. CDR3 DNA: TGTGCCAGCAGCCGTTCGGGGGGAGAGACCCAGTACTTC. The chain employs TRBV7-9 and TRBJ2-5; the match to TRBD2 covers 7 bases. CDR1 and CDR2 from the germline V gene are SEHNR and FQNEAQ (reference sequence). V lost 5 bases to trimming and J lost 4 bases; unmatched junction nucleotides: 4. This CDR3 has 13 residues.

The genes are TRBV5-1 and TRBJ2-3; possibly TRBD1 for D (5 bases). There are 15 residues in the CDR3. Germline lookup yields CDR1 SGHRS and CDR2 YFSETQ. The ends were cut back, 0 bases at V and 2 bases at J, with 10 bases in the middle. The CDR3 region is CASSLGGRATDTQYF. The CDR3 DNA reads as TGCGCCAGCAGCTTGGGGGGCCGGGCCACAGATACGCAGTATTTT.

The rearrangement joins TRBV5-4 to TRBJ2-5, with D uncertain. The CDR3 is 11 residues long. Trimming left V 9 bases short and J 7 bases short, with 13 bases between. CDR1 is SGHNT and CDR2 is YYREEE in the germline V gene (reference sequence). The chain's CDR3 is CATGSSVTQYF. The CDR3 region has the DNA TGTGCCACCGGGTCGTCTGTGACCCAGTACTTC.

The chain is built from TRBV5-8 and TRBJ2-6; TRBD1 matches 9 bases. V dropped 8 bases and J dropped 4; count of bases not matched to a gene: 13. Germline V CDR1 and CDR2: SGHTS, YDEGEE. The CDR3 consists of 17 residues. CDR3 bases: TGTGCCAGTAAACAGGGGGCGCGTCTGGCCGGGGCCAACGTCCTGACTTTC. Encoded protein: CASKQGARLAGANVLTF.

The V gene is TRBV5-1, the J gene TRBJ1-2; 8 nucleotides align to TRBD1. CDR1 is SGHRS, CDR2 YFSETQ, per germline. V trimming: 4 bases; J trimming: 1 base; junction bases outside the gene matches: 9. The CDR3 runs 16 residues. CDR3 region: CASSHGGTGGNYGYTF. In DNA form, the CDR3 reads TGCGCCAGCAGCCATGGGGGAACAGGGGGTAACTATGGCTACACCTTC.

The CDR3 reads CASSTGQGGEKLFF. Here the CDR3 DNA reads TGTGCCAGCAGCACAGGACAGGGAGGAGAAAAACTGTTTTTT. The chain is built from TRBV6-5 and TRBJ1-4; the match to TRBD1 covers 8 bases. This CDR3 is 14 amino acids long. J was trimmed by 8 bases and V by 6 bases; bases with no gene match: 8. Germline-derived CDR1 and CDR2 are MNHEY and SVGAGI.

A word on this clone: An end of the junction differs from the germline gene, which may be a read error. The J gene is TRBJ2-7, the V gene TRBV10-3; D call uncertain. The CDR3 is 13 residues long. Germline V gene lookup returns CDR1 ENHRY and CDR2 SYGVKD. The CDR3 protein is CAIKVEPYYEEYF. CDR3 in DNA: TGTGCCATCAAAGTCGAGCCTTATTACGAGGAGTACTTC.

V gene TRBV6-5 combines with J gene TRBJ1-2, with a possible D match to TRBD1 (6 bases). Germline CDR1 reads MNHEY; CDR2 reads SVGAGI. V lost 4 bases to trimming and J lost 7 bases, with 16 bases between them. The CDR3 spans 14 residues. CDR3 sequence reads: CASSSVQRQAGYTF. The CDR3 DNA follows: TGTGCCAGCAGTTCCGTCCAACGACAGGCTGGCTACACCTTC.

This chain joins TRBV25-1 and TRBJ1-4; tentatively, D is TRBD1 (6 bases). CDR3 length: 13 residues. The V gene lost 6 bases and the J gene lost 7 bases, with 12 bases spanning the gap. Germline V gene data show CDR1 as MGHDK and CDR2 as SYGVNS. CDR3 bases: TGTGCCAGCAGGGCAGGGGCGGGTGAAAAACTGTTTTTT. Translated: CASRAGAGEKLFF.

This CDR3 is CASSGGWEETQYF. CDR3 nucleotide sequence: TGTGCCAGCAGTGGAGGGTGGGAAGAGACCCAGTACTTC. The J gene is TRBJ2-5, the V gene TRBV6-1; D may be TRBD2 (5 bases). The V end was cut by 4 bases, the J end by 3 bases, with 9 bases between. The germline CDR1 and CDR2 sequences are MNHNS and SASEGT. The CDR3 runs 13 residues.

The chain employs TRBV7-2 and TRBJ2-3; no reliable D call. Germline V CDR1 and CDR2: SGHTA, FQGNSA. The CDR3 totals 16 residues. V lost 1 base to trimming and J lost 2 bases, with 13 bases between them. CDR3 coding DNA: TGTGCCAGCAGCTTAGTGGGGTGGGCAAACACAGATACGCAGTATTTT. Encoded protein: CASSLVGWANTDTQYF.

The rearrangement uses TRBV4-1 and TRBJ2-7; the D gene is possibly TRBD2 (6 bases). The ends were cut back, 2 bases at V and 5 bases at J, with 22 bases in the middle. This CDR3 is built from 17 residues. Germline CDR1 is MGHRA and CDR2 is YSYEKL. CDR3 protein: CASSQTLEGLDPNEQYF. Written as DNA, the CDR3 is TGCGCCAGCAGCCAAACCCTGGAGGGGTTAGACCCCAACGAGCAGTACTTC.

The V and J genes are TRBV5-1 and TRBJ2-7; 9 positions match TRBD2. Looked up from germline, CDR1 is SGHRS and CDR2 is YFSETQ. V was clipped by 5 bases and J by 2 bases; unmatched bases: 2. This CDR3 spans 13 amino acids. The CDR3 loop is CASRASGAYEQYF. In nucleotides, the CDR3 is TGCGCCAGCAGGGCTAGCGGGGCCTACGAGCAGTACTTC.

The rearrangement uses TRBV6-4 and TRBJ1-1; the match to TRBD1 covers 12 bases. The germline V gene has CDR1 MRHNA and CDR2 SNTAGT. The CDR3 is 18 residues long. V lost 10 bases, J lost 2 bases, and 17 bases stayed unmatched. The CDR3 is CANSFRPGTGGNNTEAFF. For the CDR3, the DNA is TGTGCCAACAGCTTCAGGCCCGGGACAGGGGGCAATAACACTGAAGCTTTCTTT.

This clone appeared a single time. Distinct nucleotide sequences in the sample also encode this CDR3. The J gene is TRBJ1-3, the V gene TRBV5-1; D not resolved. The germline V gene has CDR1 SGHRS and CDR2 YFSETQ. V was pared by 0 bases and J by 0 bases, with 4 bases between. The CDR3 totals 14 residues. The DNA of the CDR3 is TGCGCCAGCAGCTTGGGAAGCTCTGGAAACACCATATATTTT. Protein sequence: CASSLGSSGNTIYF. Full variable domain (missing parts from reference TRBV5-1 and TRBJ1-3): KAGVTQTPRYLIKTRGQQVTLSCSPISGHRSVSWYQQTPGQGLQFLFEYFSETQRNKGNFPGRFSGRQFSNSRSEMNVSTLELGDSALYLCASSLGSSGNTIYFGEGSWLTVV.

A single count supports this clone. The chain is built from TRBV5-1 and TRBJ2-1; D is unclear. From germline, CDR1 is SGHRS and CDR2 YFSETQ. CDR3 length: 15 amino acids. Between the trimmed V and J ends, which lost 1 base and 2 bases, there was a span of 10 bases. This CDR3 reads CASSLTLTAYNEQFF. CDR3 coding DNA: TGCGCCAGCAGCTTGACACTCACGGCCTACAATGAGCAGTTCTTC.

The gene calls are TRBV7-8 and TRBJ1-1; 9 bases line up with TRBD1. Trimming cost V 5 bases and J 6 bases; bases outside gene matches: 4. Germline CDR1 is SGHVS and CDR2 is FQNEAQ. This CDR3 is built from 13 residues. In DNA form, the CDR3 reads TGTGCCAGCAGCGGAGGGACAGGGCCTGAAGCTTTCTTT. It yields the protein CASSGGTGPEAFF.

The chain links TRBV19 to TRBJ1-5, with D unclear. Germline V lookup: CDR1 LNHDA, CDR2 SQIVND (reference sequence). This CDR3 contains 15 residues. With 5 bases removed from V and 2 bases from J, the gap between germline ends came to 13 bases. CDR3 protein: CASSPGKNGNQPQHF. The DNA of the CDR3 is TGTGCCAGTAGTCCGGGGAAAAACGGCAATCAGCCCCAGCATTTT.

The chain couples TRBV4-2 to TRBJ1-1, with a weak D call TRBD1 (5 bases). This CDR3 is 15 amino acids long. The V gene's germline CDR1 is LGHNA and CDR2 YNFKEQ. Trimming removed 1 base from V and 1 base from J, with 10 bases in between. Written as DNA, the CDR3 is TGTGCCAGCAGCCAAGCCAGGACATCGAACACTGAAGCTTTCTTT. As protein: CASSQARTSNTEAFF.

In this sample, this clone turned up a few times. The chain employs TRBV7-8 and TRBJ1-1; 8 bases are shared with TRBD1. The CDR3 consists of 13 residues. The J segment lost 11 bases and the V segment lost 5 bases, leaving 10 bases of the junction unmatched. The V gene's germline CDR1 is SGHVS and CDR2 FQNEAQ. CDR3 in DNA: TGTGCCAGCAGCAAAACAGGGGGTGTGGAGGCTTTCTTT. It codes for CASSKTGGVEAFF.

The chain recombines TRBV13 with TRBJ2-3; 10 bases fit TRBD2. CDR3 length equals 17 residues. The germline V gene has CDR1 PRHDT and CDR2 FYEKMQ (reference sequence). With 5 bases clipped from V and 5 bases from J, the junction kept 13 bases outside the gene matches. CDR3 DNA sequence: TGTGCCAGCAGCCCACGGCTAGCGGGGGAACCGGTAGATACGCAGTATTTT. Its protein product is CASSPRLAGEPVDTQYF.

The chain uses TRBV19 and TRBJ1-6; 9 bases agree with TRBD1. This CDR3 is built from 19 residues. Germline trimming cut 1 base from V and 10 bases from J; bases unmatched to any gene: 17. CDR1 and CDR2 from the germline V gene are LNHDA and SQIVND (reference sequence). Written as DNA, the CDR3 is TGTGCCAGTAGTATAGCCGCTGCGGGGACAGGGATTTCACAATCACCCCTCCACTTT. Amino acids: CASSIAAAGTGISQSPLHF.

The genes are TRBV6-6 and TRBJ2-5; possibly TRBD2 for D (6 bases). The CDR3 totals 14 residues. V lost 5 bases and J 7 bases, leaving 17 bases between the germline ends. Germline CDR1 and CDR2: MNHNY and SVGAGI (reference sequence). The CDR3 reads CASSGGSGRRTQYF. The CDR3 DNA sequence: TGTGCCAGCAGTGGGGGTAGCGGCCGGCGGACCCAGTACTTC.

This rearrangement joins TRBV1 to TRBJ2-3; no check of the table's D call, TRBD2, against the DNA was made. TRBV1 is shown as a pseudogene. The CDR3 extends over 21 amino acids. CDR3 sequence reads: CTSSQDEAGGIIPPNTDTQYF. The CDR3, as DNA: TGCACCAGCAGCCAAGACGAGGCGGGGGGTATTATTCCCCCAAACACAGATACGCAGTATTTT.